The rows below give T cell receptor beta chains drawn from one sample of a study of blood T cells in healthy people across ages. A single record per CDR3 protein comes from TCRdb applying MiXCR to the 5' RACE reads. The sample has approximately 490,000 distinct CDR3 sequences, about 25% seen once. Another study also made use of these data, one on T cells of mothers and their children.

The sequencing input was blood. Source of these receptors: a boy aged 10-17 years in good health. The CDR3 runs from the conserved cysteine through the conserved F or W. A D gene is named only where the DNA matches it firmly. Only some rows state a clone size, as once, few, many or a class for expanded clones.

TRBJ2-7 | TRBD1 | TRBV23-1 | few | CASSQSDRGCCEQYF | TGCGCCAGCAGTCAATCGGACAGGGGTTGTTGCGAGCAGTACTTC
TRBJ2-2 | TRBD1 | TRBV4-3 | - | CASSQDRGPGELFF | TGCGCCAGCAGCCAGGACAGGGGCCCCGGGGAGCTGTTTTTT
TRBJ2-1 | - | TRBV6-2/TRBV6-3 | few | CASSFTPGQFLGQFF | TGTGCCAGCAGTTTTACCCCTGGACAGTTCCTAGGGCAGTTCTTC
TRBJ2-5 | - | TRBV7-3 | - | CASSSPGYGETQYF | TGTGCCAGCAGCTCACCGGGTTACGGAGAGACCCAGTACTTC
TRBJ2-2 | - | TRBV20-1 | few | CSARGGAKNTGELFF | TGCAGTGCTAGAGGAGGGGCGAAGAACACCGGGGAGCTGTTTTTT
TRBJ2-3 | - | TRBV2 | - | CASRPTSGVDTQYF | TGTGCCAGCAGGCCAACGTCGGGGGTTGATACGCAGTATTTT
TRBJ2-5 | - | TRBV5-1 | - | CASSLATSNQETQYF | TGCGCCAGCAGCTTGGCCACTTCCAACCAAGAGACCCAGTACTTC
TRBJ1-1 | TRBD1 | TRBV12-3/TRBV12-4 | - | CASRRGTGNTEAFF | TGTGCCAGCAGACGAGGGACAGGGAACACTGAAGCTTTCTTT
TRBJ1-1 | - | TRBV11-2 | - | CASSLGFGGPAEAFF | TGTGCCAGCAGCTTAGGCTTCGGGGGGCCCGCTGAAGCTTTCTTT
TRBJ2-7 | - | TRBV28 | many | CASSLSGYEQYF | TGTGCCAGCAGTTTATCTGGCTACGAGCAGTACTTC
TRBJ1-6 | - | TRBV27 | few | CASSLVGQGISSPLHF | TGTGCCAGCAGTTTAGTAGGTCAGGGAATAAGTTCACCCCTCCACTTT
TRBJ2-7 | TRBD2 | TRBV4-2 | - | CASSQAGGLRDEQYF | TGTGCCAGCAGCCAAGCGGGAGGCTTAAGGGACGAGCAGTACTTC
TRBJ2-7 | TRBD1 | TRBV6-5 | - | CASSMPGQDSYEQYF | TGTGCCAGCAGTATGCCGGGACAGGACTCCTACGAGCAGTACTTC
TRBJ1-1 | - | TRBV7-9 | few | CASSLGSGRSNTEAFF | TGTGCCAGCAGCCTCGGGTCGGGACGGTCGAACACTGAAGCTTTCTTT
TRBJ2-5 | - | TRBV7-7 | few | CASSLGPESFQETQYF | TGTGCTAGCAGCTTAGGTCCGGAGAGCTTTCAAGAGACCCAGTACTTC
TRBJ1-2 | - | TRBV6-5 | - | CASSYGVGVHYGYTF | TGTGCCAGCAGTTACGGCGTCGGGGTACATTATGGCTACACCTTC
TRBJ2-1 | TRBD1 | TRBV9 | - | CASSPGTGAYNEQFF | TGTGCCAGCAGCCCGGGGACAGGGGCCTACAATGAGCAGTTCTTC
TRBJ2-1 | - | TRBV7-9 | - | CASSLVPGSSNEQFF | TGTGCCAGCAGCTTAGTGCCAGGGTCGTCCAATGAGCAGTTCTTC
TRBJ1-6 | - | TRBV28 | many | CASRRSIDNSPLHF | TGTGCCAGCAGGCGCTCTATCGACAATTCACCCCTCCACTTT
TRBJ2-5 | - | TRBV6-5 | - | CASSYSMTGPRRETQYF | TGTGCCAGCAGTTACTCGATGACAGGTCCAAGGAGAGAGACCCAGTACTTC
TRBJ2-1 | TRBD2 | TRBV7-8 | - | CASSYRLADSSYNEQFF | TGTGCCAGCAGCTACAGACTAGCGGACAGCTCCTACAATGAGCAGTTCTTC
TRBJ2-6 | TRBD1 | TRBV4-3 | - | CASSQGSEGATGANVLTF | TGCGCCAGCAGCCAAGGCTCCGAGGGGGCCACTGGGGCCAACGTCCTGACTTTC
TRBJ2-1 | - | TRBV4-1 | - | CASSQIGNEQFF | TGCGCCAGCAGCCAGATCGGAAATGAGCAGTTCTTC
TRBJ2-1 | TRBD2 | TRBV7-2 | few | CASSSTSGSDQNNEQFF | TGTGCCAGCAGCTCGACTAGCGGGAGTGACCAAAACAATGAGCAGTTCTTC
TRBJ1-3 | - | TRBV6-5 | - | CASSYTRGGNTIYF | TGTGCCAGCAGTTACACCAGGGGTGGAAACACCATATATTTT
TRBJ2-7 | - | TRBV20-1 | - | CSARVLGTLTYEQYF | TGCAGTGCTAGAGTCCTCGGGACATTAACCTACGAGCAGTACTTC
TRBJ2-7 | TRBD2 | TRBV29-1 | few | CSVTYSAGGPHEQYF | TGCAGCGTTACATACTCAGCGGGAGGGCCCCACGAGCAGTACTTC
TRBJ2-5 | - | TRBV24-1 | - | CATSAGETGPLEETQYF | TGTGCCACCAGTGCGGGGGAGACAGGACCCTTGGAAGAGACCCAGTACTTC
TRBJ2-6 | TRBD1 | TRBV5-5 | - | CASSTRTGGLSGANVLTF | TGTGCCAGCAGCACTAGGACAGGGGGACTCTCTGGGGCCAACGTCCTGACTTTC
TRBJ2-1 | - | TRBV28 | - | CASSSSSALQFF | TGTGCCAGCAGCTCCTCGAGCGCGCTGCAGTTCTTC